This is a list of T cell receptor beta chains from one sample in a study of T cells in Graves' hyperthyroidism and ophthalmopathy. TCRdb ran MiXCR on the multiplex PCR reads and lists one entry per CDR3 protein. Of about 640,000 distinct CDR3 sequences in the sample, around 20% were seen once. The material sequenced was blood. All receptors come from a young man with Graves' ophthalmopathy. Both conserved end residues are part of each CDR3. Fields, in order: J gene, D gene, clone size, V gene, CDR3 length, CDR3 protein, CDR3 DNA. A D gene is named only where the DNA matches it firmly. Clone size appears in some rows only: once, few, many, or a class for an expanded clone.

j_gene: TRBJ2-3
d_gene: TRBD2
abundance: many
v_gene: TRBV5-1
len: 13
CDR3aa: CASRREGTDTQYF
CDR3nt: TGCGCCAGCAGGCGGGAGGGCACAGATACGCAGTATTTT

j_gene: TRBJ2-3
d_gene: NA
abundance: NA
v_gene: TRBV20-1
len: 16
CDR3aa: CSAISPTVPGTDTQYF
CDR3nt: TGCAGTGCTATTTCACCGACAGTTCCCGGCACAGATACGCAGTATTTT

j_gene: TRBJ2-7
d_gene: NA
abundance: NA
v_gene: TRBV6-1
len: 16
CDR3aa: CASRGGDYRGPYEQYF
CDR3nt: TGTGCCAGCAGGGGGGGGGATTACAGGGGCCCCTACGAGCAGTACTTC

j_gene: TRBJ2-7
d_gene: TRBD2
abundance: many
v_gene: TRBV29-1
len: 14
CDR3aa: CSVALAGTRYEQYF
CDR3nt: TGCAGCGTCGCCCTAGCGGGAACTAGATACGAGCAGTACTTC

j_gene: TRBJ2-2
d_gene: NA
abundance: NA
v_gene: TRBV4-2
len: 14
CDR3aa: CASSQEFRTGELFF
CDR3nt: TGTGCCAGCAGCCAAGAATTTAGGACCGGGGAGCTGTTTTTT

j_gene: TRBJ1-1
d_gene: NA
abundance: many
v_gene: TRBV7-2
len: 14
CDR3aa: CASSVGYTNTEAFF
CDR3nt: TGTGCCAGCAGCGTCGGGTATACCAACACTGAAGCTTTCTTT

j_gene: TRBJ2-1
d_gene: TRBD2
abundance: NA
v_gene: TRBV5-1
len: 14
CDR3aa: CASSPGLAETEQFF
CDR3nt: TGCGCCAGCAGCCCGGGACTAGCGGAAACCGAGCAGTTCTTC

j_gene: TRBJ2-6
d_gene: NA
abundance: once
v_gene: TRBV29-1
len: 17
CDR3aa: CSVVTRGQSSGANVLTF
CDR3nt: TGCAGCGTCGTGACAAGGGGCCAGAGCTCTGGGGCCAACGTCCTGACTTTC

j_gene: TRBJ1-6
d_gene: TRBD1
abundance: NA
v_gene: TRBV19
len: 16
CDR3aa: CASRKEGQGANSPLHF
CDR3nt: TGTGCCAGTAGAAAAGAAGGACAGGGGGCCAATTCACCCCTCCACTTT

j_gene: TRBJ2-2
d_gene: NA
abundance: NA
v_gene: TRBV30
len: 15
CDR3aa: CAWSRLEWVAGELLF
CDR3nt: TGTGCCTGGAGTCGTCTAGAATGGGTCGCCGGGGAGCTGCTTTTT

j_gene: TRBJ2-5
d_gene: TRBD2
abundance: many
v_gene: TRBV5-1
len: 13
CDR3aa: CASSRREGETQYF
CDR3nt: TGCGCCAGCAGCCGGCGGGAGGGAGAGACCCAGTACTTC

j_gene: TRBJ2-7
d_gene: TRBD1
abundance: NA
v_gene: TRBV28
len: 16
CDR3aa: CASSLAPGTGTYEQYF
CDR3nt: TGCGCCAGCAGTCTCGCCCCCGGGACAGGGACCTACGAGCAGTACTTC

j_gene: TRBJ2-7
d_gene: TRBD1
abundance: few
v_gene: TRBV28
len: 14
CDR3aa: CASTRGDRGNEQYF
CDR3nt: TGTGCCAGCACCCGGGGGGACAGGGGGAACGAGCAGTACTTC

j_gene: TRBJ1-5
d_gene: NA
abundance: NA
v_gene: TRBV15
len: 14
CDR3aa: CATSRAGSYQPQHF
CDR3nt: TGTGCCACCAGCAGAGCAGGGAGCTATCAGCCCCAGCATTTT

j_gene: TRBJ1-4
d_gene: NA
abundance: many
v_gene: TRBV19
len: 15
CDR3aa: CASHDGNGPRKKLFF
CDR3nt: TGTGCCAGCCACGATGGGAACGGGCCACGGAAAAAACTGTTTTTT

j_gene: TRBJ2-1
d_gene: TRBD2
abundance: NA
v_gene: TRBV7-2
len: 14
CDR3aa: CASSFRTSWNEQFF
CDR3nt: TGTGCCAGCAGCTTTCGGACTAGCTGGAATGAGCAGTTCTTC

j_gene: TRBJ1-3
d_gene: TRBD1
abundance: NA
v_gene: TRBV7-9
len: 15
CDR3aa: CASGPTGRSGNTIYF
CDR3nt: TGTGCCAGCGGGCCGACAGGGCGCTCTGGAAACACCATATATTTT

j_gene: TRBJ2-7
d_gene: NA
abundance: NA
v_gene: TRBV3-1
len: 13
CDR3aa: CASSQELAREQYF
CDR3nt: TGTGCCAGCAGCCAAGAACTAGCTCGGGAGCAGTACTTC

j_gene: TRBJ2-1
d_gene: TRBD1
abundance: many
v_gene: TRBV11-1
len: 13
CDR3aa: CASSTDGQAGRFF
CDR3nt: TGTGCCAGCAGCACGGACGGACAGGCCGGACGGTTCTTC

j_gene: TRBJ1-5
d_gene: NA
abundance: few
v_gene: TRBV10-1
len: 14
CDR3aa: CASKGPASGQPQHF
CDR3nt: TGCGCCAGCAAAGGGCCGGCCAGCGGTCAGCCCCAGCATTTT

j_gene: TRBJ2-5
d_gene: NA
abundance: NA
v_gene: TRBV18
len: 13
CDR3aa: CASSNTGLETQYF
CDR3nt: TGTGCCAGCTCTAATACAGGGCTGGAGACCCAGTACTTC

j_gene: TRBJ2-7
d_gene: NA
abundance: many
v_gene: TRBV27
len: 16
CDR3aa: CASSQDPPGKSYEQYF
CDR3nt: TGTGCCAGCAGCCAAGACCCCCCGGGCAAATCTTACGAGCAGTACTTC

j_gene: TRBJ1-4
d_gene: NA
abundance: NA
v_gene: TRBV5-1
len: 17
CDR3aa: CASSLMGPIATNEKLFF
CDR3nt: TGCGCCAGCAGCTTGATGGGTCCCATTGCAACTAATGAAAAACTGTTTTTT

j_gene: TRBJ1-1
d_gene: TRBD1
abundance: NA
v_gene: TRBV29-1
len: 18
CDR3aa: CSVEVRDTGAILNTEAFF
CDR3nt: TGCAGCGTTGAAGTGCGGGATACAGGGGCCATCTTGAACACTGAAGCTTTCTTT

j_gene: TRBJ2-3
d_gene: TRBD2
abundance: NA
v_gene: TRBV10-3
len: 15
CDR3aa: CAISLRGGRTDTQYF
CDR3nt: TGTGCCATCAGCCTCCGGGGAGGGCGCACAGATACGCAGTATTTT

j_gene: TRBJ1-1
d_gene: NA
abundance: many
v_gene: TRBV20-1
len: 17
CDR3aa: CSARDWRRARMNTEAFF
CDR3nt: TGCAGTGCTAGAGATTGGAGGAGAGCGCGAATGAACACTGAAGCTTTCTTT

j_gene: TRBJ2-5
d_gene: NA
abundance: NA
v_gene: TRBV7-2
len: 16
CDR3aa: CASSLVPTRGQETQYF
CDR3nt: TGTGCCAGCAGCTTAGTTCCGACTAGAGGGCAAGAGACCCAGTACTTC

j_gene: TRBJ2-7
d_gene: NA
abundance: NA
v_gene: TRBV4-2
len: 13
CDR3aa: CASSQDLNYEQYF
CDR3nt: TGTGCCAGCAGCCAGGACCTAAACTACGAGCAGTACTTC

j_gene: TRBJ1-3
d_gene: NA
abundance: NA
v_gene: TRBV30
len: 11
CDR3aa: CAWIPGNTIYF
CDR3nt: TGTGCCTGGATACCTGGAAACACCATATATTTT

j_gene: TRBJ2-7
d_gene: NA
abundance: NA
v_gene: TRBV2
len: 14
CDR3aa: CASSGTTNSYEQYF
CDR3nt: TGTGCCAGCAGTGGAACTACAAACTCCTACGAGCAGTACTTC

j_gene: TRBJ1-1
d_gene: NA
abundance: many
v_gene: TRBV20-1
len: 15
CDR3aa: CSAGPQGRVGTEAFF
CDR3nt: TGCAGTGCTGGGCCCCAGGGGCGAGTGGGCACTGAAGCTTTCTTT

j_gene: TRBJ2-4
d_gene: NA
abundance: NA
v_gene: TRBV5-4
len: 14
CDR3aa: CAYGTLLAKNIQYF
CDR3nt: TGTGCCTACGGGACTCTCCTAGCCAAAAACATTCAGTACTTC

j_gene: TRBJ2-3
d_gene: NA
abundance: many
v_gene: TRBV7-3
len: 16
CDR3aa: CASSLNPGLPGDTQYF
CDR3nt: TGTGCCAGCAGCTTAAATCCCGGACTCCCAGGGGACACGCAGTATTTT

j_gene: TRBJ1-2
d_gene: NA
abundance: NA
v_gene: TRBV5-1
len: 15
CDR3aa: CASSYATESRGGYTF
CDR3nt: TGCGCCAGCAGTTACGCGACAGAATCGAGGGGTGGCTACACCTTC

j_gene: TRBJ2-7
d_gene: TRBD1
abundance: NA
v_gene: TRBV2
len: 14
CDR3aa: CASSEWTGEYEQYF
CDR3nt: TGTGCCAGCAGTGAATGGACAGGGGAGTACGAGCAGTACTTC

j_gene: TRBJ2-7
d_gene: NA
abundance: NA
v_gene: TRBV9
len: 14
CDR3aa: CASSVGGSVYEQYF
CDR3nt: TGTGCCAGCAGCGTAGGGGGCTCCGTGTACGAGCAGTACTTC

j_gene: TRBJ2-4
d_gene: TRBD1
abundance: NA
v_gene: TRBV5-1
len: 15
CDR3aa: CASSYGQGARGIQYF
CDR3nt: TGCGCCAGCAGCTACGGACAGGGCGCTCGAGGCATTCAGTACTTC

j_gene: TRBJ1-1
d_gene: NA
abundance: many
v_gene: TRBV2
len: 13
CDR3aa: CASSRGPGTEAFF
CDR3nt: TGTGCCAGCAGTCGTGGGCCGGGCACTGAAGCTTTCTTT

j_gene: TRBJ1-2
d_gene: NA
abundance: few
v_gene: TRBV7-8
len: 11
CDR3aa: CATLGFYGYTF
CDR3nt: TGTGCCACCCTCGGTTTCTATGGCTACACCTTC

j_gene: TRBJ1-6
d_gene: NA
abundance: few
v_gene: TRBV4-2
len: 16
CDR3aa: CASSQTGTFGGSPLHF
CDR3nt: TGTGCCAGCAGCCAAACCGGGACCTTCGGAGGATCACCCCTCCACTTT

j_gene: TRBJ1-4
d_gene: TRBD1
abundance: NA
v_gene: TRBV7-6
len: 16
CDR3aa: CASSFRRDRVHEKLFF
CDR3nt: TGTGCCAGCAGCTTCCGCCGGGACAGGGTCCATGAAAAACTGTTTTTT

j_gene: TRBJ2-7
d_gene: TRBD2
abundance: few
v_gene: TRBV20-1
len: 16
CDR3aa: CSAKRGAGRAAYEQYF
CDR3nt: TGCAGTGCTAAGAGGGGGGCCGGGAGGGCCGCTTACGAGCAGTACTTC

j_gene: TRBJ1-2
d_gene: NA
abundance: few
v_gene: TRBV11-2
len: 16
CDR3aa: CASSLAGPRENYGYTF
CDR3nt: TGTGCCAGCAGCTTAGCGGGGCCCAGGGAGAACTATGGCTACACCTTC

j_gene: TRBJ2-7
d_gene: TRBD1
abundance: many
v_gene: TRBV5-6
len: 12
CDR3aa: CASSFTGGEQYF
CDR3nt: TGTGCCAGCAGCTTCACAGGGGGCGAGCAGTACTTC